What follows are 3 T cell receptor beta chains derived from one specimen sequenced in a study of shared clonotypes between healthy human individuals. Only in-frame clones appear in the TCRdb table, and some are missing; sequencing was by immunoSEQ multiplex PCR. The data show under 1 million clones, 96% seen once. Terminally differentiated effector memory CD45RA+ cells were left out of the naive CD8 fraction, which was CD45RO-negative and positively selected for CCR7. Sequences were obtained from naive CD8+ T cells sorted from blood. The receptors were gathered from a man aged 25-40 years in good health.

About this clone: At the DNA level, this CDR3 is encoded by other sequences in the same sample as well. The chain links TRBV7-9 to TRBJ2-3; no firm D call. Per the germline V gene, CDR1 is SEHNR and CDR2 is FQNEAQ (reference sequence). The CDR3 is 12 amino acids. V lost 5 bases, J lost 2 bases, and 5 bases lay in between. The CDR3 here is CASSPNTDTQYF. CDR3 coding DNA: TGTGCCAGCAGCCCGAACACAGATACGCAGTATTTT.

The chain employs TRBV13 and TRBJ2-7; D may be TRBD1 (6 bases). V shed 3 bases and J shed 1 base, with 16 bases lying between them. This CDR3 has 16 amino acids. CDR1 is PRHDT, CDR2 FYEKMQ, per germline (reference sequence). This CDR3 is CASSLRLGTRSYEQYF. The CDR3 DNA reads TGTGCCAGCAGCTTGAGGCTCGGGACAAGATCCTACGAGCAGTACTTC.

Written as DNA, the CDR3 is TGCGCCAGCAGCCAGCTCGGACTAGCCAATGAGCAGTTCTTC. This translates into CASSQLGLANEQFF. V gene TRBV4-1 combines with J gene TRBJ2-1, with TRBD2 matching over 8 bases. J gave up 6 bases and V 3 bases, and 4 bases lay outside the gene matches. Germline V gives CDR1 MGHRA, CDR2 YSYEKL. This CDR3 comprises 14 residues.